Sequencing of this TCR beta chain was carried out in a study of T cells in women clearing cervical HPV infection. The assay was immunoSEQ multiplex PCR, and TCRdb's table has in-frame clones only and misses some. The sample table sets out over 15,000 clones. About this clone itself: The read terminates 3 residues before the CDR3 end, so the remaining end is supplied by the germline J gene.

V was pared by 0 bases and J by 4 bases, with 3 bases of the junction left unmatched. Germline loops: CDR1 DFQATT, CDR2 SNEGSKA (reference sequence). There are 15 residues in the CDR3. The sequencing input was blood buffy coat. This receptor was obtained from a woman aged 18 to 75 with a cervical HPV16 infection that either progressed to CIN3+ or cleared (not recorded which). The chain recombines TRBV20-1 with TRBJ2-3; 11 bases align to TRBD2. CDR3 DNA (partial): TGCAGTGCTAGAGACGTAGCGGGGGGGCCAGATACG. It translates to CSARDVAGGPDT. The whole CDR3 is CSARDVAGGPDTQYF.